Listed below are T cell receptor beta chains from one sample, sequenced in a study of blood T cell repertoires in COVID-19. The repertoire was sequenced with immunoSEQ multiplex PCR; TCRdb's copy has only in-frame clones and lacks some. The sample holds about 290,000 clones, roughly 90% seen once. What was sequenced was PBMCs or T cells enriched from blood (not recorded which). The source of these receptors is a woman aged 35 to 49 who had recovered from COVID-19. CDR3s include the opening cysteine and the closing phenylalanine or tryptophan. The D gene is left open where the match is weak. A row's size may be missing; if present it is once, few, many or a size class.

19	TRBJ1-6	few	TRBD1	TRBV7-9	TGTGCCAGCAGCTGGACATTAACCCGGGACAGGGGGCCGAATTCACCCCTCCACTTT	CASSWTLTRDRGPNSPLHF
16	TRBJ1-2	NA	NA	TRBV29-1	TGCAGCGTTGAACAAACGGGGCAGGGGCGTAACTATGGCTACACCTTC	CSVEQTGQGRNYGYTF
16	TRBJ1-4	NA	NA	TRBV4-3	TGCGCCAGCAGCCAAGATTTCTCCCAGGGAAGAGAAAAACTGTTTTTT	CASSQDFSQGREKLFF
14	TRBJ1-2	NA	NA	TRBV25-1	TGTGCCAGCAGCGGACAGCCAGCTAACTATGGCTACACCTTC	CASSGQPANYGYTF
15	TRBJ2-2	NA	NA	TRBV2	TGTGCCAGCAGTGAATCTAGCGATGACACCGGGGAGCTGTTTTTT	CASSESSDDTGELFF
14	TRBJ1-2	NA	NA	TRBV2	TGTGCCAGCAGTGAATTTGGGACTGGGGTCGGCTACACCTTC	CASSEFGTGVGYTF
13	TRBJ1-5	NA	NA	TRBV30	TGTGCCTGGAGTGTAGGGGGCAATCAGCCCCAGCATTTT	CAWSVGGNQPQHF
15	TRBJ1-5	NA	TRBD1	TRBV4-1	TGCGCCAGCAGCCAAGGATTCGGACAGGGTCAGCCCCAGCATTTT	CASSQGFGQGQPQHF
15	TRBJ1-2	NA	NA	TRBV27	TGTGCCAGCAGTCTCTATTTGACGGAGACTTGGGGCTACACCTTC	CASSLYLTETWGYTF
18	TRBJ2-6	NA	TRBD2	TRBV28	TGTGCCAGCAGTTTAATCCTAGCGGGGGGAAGCGGGGCCAACGTCCTGACTTTC	CASSLILAGGSGANVLTF
13	TRBJ1-1	NA	NA	TRBV6-4	TGTGCCAGCAGTCAGCAGGGTAGCACTGAAGCTTTCTTT	CASSQQGSTEAFF
18	TRBJ1-5	NA	NA	TRBV1	TGCACCAGCAGCCCTCGGGACAGAGGGGTCAGGAGCAATCAGCCCCAGCATTTT	CTSSPRDRGVRSNQPQHF
15	TRBJ2-5	once	TRBD1	TRBV6-5	TGTGCCAGCAGTCCACGGGACAGGGACCAAGAGACCCAGTACTTC	CASSPRDRDQETQYF